The 8 T cell receptor beta chains below all came from one sample that was sequenced in a study of OX40 agonist ivuxolimab in advanced cancers. The protocol was immunoSEQ multiplex PCR, while the TCRdb copy is restricted to in-frame clones and leaves out a portion. This table has tens of thousands of clones, roughly 93% appearing once. The sequencing here drew on CD4+ or CD8+ T cells sorted from blood, taken in a trial of the OX40 agonist ivuxolimab. All receptors derive from an adult with an advanced solid tumor such as melanoma, head and neck, liver or kidney cancer.

The rearrangement uses TRBV10-2 and TRBJ2-2, with D hard to call. The CDR3 contains 13 residues. Germline CDR1 is WSHSY and CDR2 is SAAADI. V was cut by 6 bases and J by 6 bases, with 11 bases left in between. The chain's CDR3 is CASREGSPGELFF. The CDR3 DNA follows: TGCGCCAGCAGAGAAGGGTCCCCCGGGGAGCTGTTTTTT.

This chain connects TRBV18 to TRBJ2-3; D unresolved. Germline-derived CDR1 and CDR2 are KGHSH and LQKENI. V dropped 1 base and J dropped 6 bases, with 8 bases sitting between them. This CDR3 spans 13 amino acids. DNA for the CDR3: TGTGCCAGCTCACCACACCAACGGGATACGCAGTATTTT. Translating it yields CASSPHQRDTQYF.

J is TRBJ2-5 and V is TRBV28; the D gene is possibly TRBD1 (6 bases). Germline values: CDR1 MDHEN, CDR2 SYDVKM. The CDR3 covers 14 residues. The V end lost 6 bases, the J end lost 2 bases, and 13 bases lay between the germline ends. The CDR3 nucleotides are TGTGCCAGCAGGCCCCAGGGGATTCAAGAGACCCAGTACTTC. Encoded protein: CASRPQGIQETQYF. Looking up the rest from reference TRBV28 and TRBJ2-5 gives the full variable domain: DVKVTQSSRYLVKRTGEKVFLECVQDMDHENMFWYRQDPGLGLRLIYFSYDVKMKEKGDIPEGYSVSREKKERFSLILESASTNQTSMYLCASRPQGIQETQYFGPGTRLLVL.

The rearrangement links TRBV4-3 to TRBJ2-1, with D possibly matching TRBD2 (6 bases). CDR3 length: 16 amino acids. V gave up 0 bases and J gave up 6 bases, with 15 bases separating them. CDR1 is LGHNA and CDR2 is YSLEER in the germline V gene. For the CDR3, the DNA is TGCGCCAGCAGCCAAGATTTGCTAGCGTTGGGCAATGAGCAGTTCTTC. Protein product: CASSQDLLALGNEQFF.

The V and J genes are TRBV18 and TRBJ2-3; 8 bases are a match to TRBD2. The CDR3 runs 16 residues. Trimming removed 3 bases from V and 0 bases from J; junction bases left unmatched: 5. Germline assignment: CDR1 KGHSH and CDR2 LQKENI. In nucleotides, the CDR3 is TGTGCCAGCTCACCCACTAGCGGACTTAGCACAGATACGCAGTATTTT. The encoded protein is CASSPTSGLSTDTQYF.

The V and J genes are TRBV7-2 and TRBJ2-2; tentative D call: TRBD2 (5 bases). V lost 2 bases to trimming and J lost 1 base, with 17 bases between them. This CDR3 has 18 amino acids. Germline values: CDR1 SGHTA, CDR2 FQGNSA. CDR3 loop: CASSLPPFGRVNTGELFF. CDR3 in DNA: TGTGCCAGCAGCTTACCCCCTTTTGGGCGGGTGAACACCGGGGAGCTGTTTTTT.

V usage is TRBV30 and J usage is TRBJ1-6; D unclear. Germline CDR1 reads GTSNPN; CDR2 reads SVGIG (reference sequence). V was trimmed by 1 base and J by 3 bases, leaving 4 bases between them. The CDR3 is 13 residues long. CDR3 bases: TGTGCCTGGAGTGGGGACTATAATTCACCCCTCCACTTT. Its protein product is CAWSGDYNSPLHF.

The V call is TRBV4-3, the J call TRBJ2-7, with 8 positions matching TRBD2. CDR1 LGHNA and CDR2 YSLEER come from the germline V gene. The CDR3 runs 15 residues. The V gene end was trimmed by 5 bases and the J gene end by 0 bases; junction bases not matched to a gene: 6. CDR3 in amino acids: CASSNPLAGSYEQYF. The CDR3 nucleotides are TGCGCCAGCAGCAACCCCCTAGCGGGCTCCTACGAGCAGTACTTC.